This is a list of T cell receptor beta chains from one sample in a study of beta chain features in type 1 diabetes. Only in-frame clones appear in the TCRdb table, and some are missing; sequencing was by immunoSEQ multiplex PCR. Of under 800,000 clones in the sample, around 15% were seen once. The sequencing input was naive CD4+ T cells from blood. Every receptor here comes from a man aged 18 to 35 in good health. Each CDR3 is given with its conserved first and last residue. Fields, in order: J gene, V gene, CDR3 length, clone size, D gene, CDR3 protein, CDR3 DNA. A D gene is named only where the DNA matches it firmly. For some rows the clone size is stated as once, few or many, or as a class when expanded; others skip it.

TRBJ2-4	TRBV7-2	15	many	TRBD2	CASSLLAGKENIQYF	TGTGCCAGCAGCTTACTAGCGGGCAAGGAAAACATTCAGTACTTC
TRBJ1-1	TRBV6-5	15	few	TRBD1	CASSSGGQLNTEAFF	TGTGCCAGCAGTTCGGGGGGACAGTTGAACACTGAAGCTTTCTTT
TRBJ2-2	TRBV9	16	few	NA	CASSVGGHKNTGELFF	TGTGCCAGCAGCGTAGGCGGACATAAGAACACCGGGGAGCTGTTTTTT
TRBJ1-4	TRBV28	15	few	NA	CASSPPTGAFFGLFF	NA
TRBJ2-7	TRBV10-3	13	few	NA	CATQVQSSYEQYF	TGTGCCACACAGGTCCAAAGCTCCTACGAGCAGTACTTC
TRBJ2-5	TRBV15	16	few	NA	CATSRGVERYQETQYF	TGTGCCACCAGCAGAGGAGTTGAGCGGTACCAAGAGACCCAGTACTTC
TRBJ2-7	TRBV4-1	18	few	NA	CASSQEFRAATNPYEQYF	TGCGCCAGCAGCCAAGAATTTCGGGCAGCCACAAACCCTTACGAGCAGTACTTC
TRBJ2-7	TRBV4-3	14	NA	NA	CASSHADSLGEQYF	TGCGCCAGCAGCCATGCTGACAGCCTTGGCGAGCAGTACTTC
TRBJ2-5	TRBV5-1	13	NA	NA	CASSLGPEETQYF	TGCGCCAGCAGCTTGGGTCCAGAAGAGACCCAGTACTTC
TRBJ2-7	TRBV5-4	15	NA	TRBD1	CASSYRQGNIYEQYF	TGTGCCAGCAGCTACCGACAGGGGAATATCTACGAGCAGTACTTC